What follows describes a single T cell receptor beta chain. The data originate from a study of blood T cell repertoires in COVID-19. Overall study context: There were acute and convalescent COVID-19 samples, and they came from the United States, Italy and Spain.

V gave up 4 bases and J gave up 7 bases; unmatched junction bases: 7. The CDR3 consists of 14 residues. Germline lookup yields CDR1 SGHNT and CDR2 YYREEE (reference sequence). Generated by immunoSEQ multiplex PCR, the TCRdb table keeps only in-frame clones and is missing some. The table has more than 45,000 clones, 78% seen once. This receptor was identified in a human donor in a cohort sampled during active COVID-19. The sample was peripheral blood. The chain combines TRBV5-4 with TRBJ1-4; 7 positions match TRBD1. In DNA form, the CDR3 reads TGTGCCAGCAGCAAAGCAGGGGGACGTGAAAAACTGTTTTTT. Residues: CASSKAGGREKLFF.